This passage covers 27 T cell receptor beta chains from one sample sequenced in a study of breast tumors, draining lymph nodes, adjacent tissues (dated by TCRdb to 2016 to 2017). Library generation was performed with multiplex PCR. TCRdb lists the instrument as Illumina HiSeq 2000. The public reads were run again by TCRdb, first through fastp at Q25 and then through MiXCR, and only productive beta chains were kept. Rows with one shared CDR3 protein collapse into an entry with the most common genes and DNA. The sample yields approximately 180,000 distinct CDR3 sequences; 33% were counted once. Jointly, the top ten make up about 3.7% of the sample. The lymph node samples were taken from the axillary draining lymph nodes of breast cancer patients. Sequenced material: axillary lymph node tissue. These receptors all come from a female donor with breast cancer. Some clones in this sample may be carry-over from other donors' samples.

This clonotype showed up many times. The J gene is TRBJ2-3, the V gene TRBV9, with no clear D. This CDR3 has 14 residues. Per germline, CDR1 SGDLS and CDR2 YYNGEE. Between the trimmed V and J ends, which lost 0 bases and 5 bases, there was a span of 10 bases. Here the CDR3 reads CASSVGPSRDTQYF. CDR3 sequence (DNA): TGTGCCAGCAGCGTAGGACCCTCGCGAGATACGCAGTATTTT.

This clonotype was found many times. The CDR3 bases are TGTGCCAGCAGTGACTCATCAGGGGTAGATGAGCAGTTCTTC. Translating gives CASSDSSGVDEQFF. This chain joins TRBV6-4 and TRBJ2-1; perhaps TRBD1 as D (6 bases). The germline V gene encodes CDR1 MRHNA and CDR2 SNTAGT. This CDR3 region has 14 residues. V was cut by 0 bases and J by 8 bases, with 11 bases left in between.

About this clonotype: At one boundary the junction diverges from the germline segment, which might be a read error. This chain joins TRBV24-1 and TRBJ2-3; D is possibly TRBD1 (5 bases). CDR3 length equals 13 residues. Germline V gene data show CDR1 as KGHDR and CDR2 as SFDVKD. The CDR3 DNA sequence: TGTGCCACCAGTGGCCCCCCCACAGGTACGCAGTATTTT. Protein sequence: CATSGPPTGTQYF.

This clonotype was recorded many times. The chain is built from TRBV19 and TRBJ2-3, with no clear D. This CDR3 spans 15 amino acids. Between the trimmed V and J ends, which lost 3 bases and 4 bases, there was a span of 14 bases. Germline CDR1 is LNHDA and CDR2 is SQIVND (reference sequence). The CDR3 spells CASSIGVERADTQYF. In DNA, the CDR3 is TGTGCCAGTAGTATCGGAGTGGAGCGAGCAGATACGCAGTATTTT.

On this clonotype: One base away lies a much larger clone, so this may be a sequencing read error. The chain employs TRBV12-3 or TRBV12-4 and TRBJ2-7, with D perhaps TRBD2 (6 bases). V gave up 3 bases and J gave up 9 bases, with 9 bases separating them. The CDR3 has 11 amino acids. The CDR3 loop is CASSFAGRQYF. CDR3 nucleotide sequence: TGTGCCAGCAGTTTCGCGGGGCGGCAGTACTTC.

This clonotype was detected many times. The chain uses TRBV3-1 and TRBJ2-3; 11 nucleotides align to TRBD2. J was trimmed by 2 bases and V by 6 bases; bases with no gene match: 7. The CDR3 length is 16 residues. Germline V gives CDR1 LGHDT, CDR2 YNNKEL (reference sequence). The CDR3 bases are TGTGCCAGCAGTCGCATAGCGGGGGGGTTCACAGATACGCAGTATTTT. Translating gives CASSRIAGGFTDTQYF.

CDR3 nucleotide sequence: TGCGCCAGCAGCCAAGAGTACTCTGGAAACACCATATATTTT. It codes for CASSQEYSGNTIYF. V is TRBV4-1 and J is TRBJ1-3, with D hard to call. The germline V gene encodes CDR1 MGHRA and CDR2 YSYEKL. Deletions cut 0 bases from V and 0 bases from J, with 3 bases between. CDR3 length equals 14 residues.

Comments on this clonotype: An end of the junction differs from the germline gene, which may be a read error. The chain recombines TRBV2 with TRBJ1-2; 7 positions agree with TRBD1. This CDR3 region has 14 residues. Germline V gene sequence: CDR1 SNHLY, CDR2 FYNNEI. The CDR3: CASIETSGGYGYTF. The CDR3 bases are TGTGCCAGCATTGAAACCTCAGGGGGCTATGGCTACACCTTC.

This clonotype was seen ten or more times. The rearrangement joins TRBV2 to TRBJ1-5; D may be TRBD1 (5 bases). Germline V gives CDR1 SNHLY, CDR2 FYNNEI. Trimming cost V 7 bases and J 3 bases, with 16 bases left between them. The CDR3 is made up of 15 amino acids. CDR3 region: CASKKSRDDNQPQHF. CDR3 coding DNA: TGTGCCAGCAAAAAATCCCGGGACGACAATCAGCCCCAGCATTTT. Together with reference TRBV2 and TRBJ1-5, the CDR3 gives the full variable domain: EPEVTQTPSHQVTQMGQEVILRCVPISNHLYFYWYRQILGQKVEFLVSFYNNEISEKSEIFDDQFSVERPDGSNFTLKIRSTKLEDSAMYFCASKKSRDDNQPQHFGDGTRLSIL.

This clonotype occurred a few times. Given a much more abundant clone one base away, this may be a read error. The chain combines TRBV9 with TRBJ2-5; 8 bases line up with TRBD2. Germline V lookup: CDR1 SGDLS, CDR2 YYNGEE. The CDR3 length is 14 residues. The CDR3 loop reads CASSVDPGGKTQSF. The CDR3 DNA reads TGTGCCAGCAGCGTAGACCCGGGAGGGAAGACCCAGTCCTTC. The full variable domain, in which reference TRBV9 and TRBJ2-5 provide the parts outside the CDR3, is DSGVTQTPKHLITATGQRVTLRCSPRSGDLSVYWYQQSLDQGLQFLIQYYNGEERAKGNILERFSAQQFPDLHSELNLSSLELGDSALYFCASSVDPGGKTQSFGPGTRLLVL.

This clonotype was seen at least ten times. V gene TRBV7-2 combines with J gene TRBJ1-2; no definite D call. The CDR3 covers 14 residues. Germline V gives CDR1 SGHTA, CDR2 FQGNSA. V was cut by 5 bases and J by 7 bases, with 17 bases left in between. The CDR3: CASSHFRNGGGYTF. CDR3 DNA sequence: TGTGCCAGCAGCCACTTCCGAAACGGAGGTGGCTACACCTTC.

Points on this clonotype: A much larger clone is a single base away; this may be a read error. The V call is TRBV5-5, the J call TRBJ1-2, with TRBD1 matching 8 bases. Germline lookup yields CDR1 SGHKS and CDR2 YYEKEE (reference sequence). This CDR3 spans 15 amino acids. With 7 bases clipped from V and 5 bases from J, the junction kept 13 bases outside the gene matches. CDR3 sequence reads: CASGRGAGQGYGYTF. The CDR3 nucleotides are TGTGCCAGCGGCCGGGGGGCCGGACAGGGATATGGCTACACCTTC.

This clonotype was observed at least ten times. The chain carries TRBV19 and TRBJ2-3; D is possibly TRBD2 (5 bases). Per germline, CDR1 LNHDA and CDR2 SQIVND (reference sequence). V was clipped by 4 bases and J by 9 bases, with 11 bases between them. The CDR3 has 12 residues. The DNA for the CDR3 is TGTGCCAGTAGTAAGGACTTCTCCACGCAGTATTTT. This gives the protein CASSKDFSTQYF.

The chain couples TRBV5-8 to TRBJ1-2, with a weak D call TRBD1 (5 bases). The V gene's germline CDR1 is SGHTS and CDR2 YDEGEE. The CDR3 totals 16 residues. Trimming cost V 3 bases and J 2 bases, with 17 bases left between them. CDR3 protein: CASSSMDPGPNYGYTF. In DNA form, the CDR3 reads TGTGCCAGCAGCTCTATGGACCCAGGGCCCAACTATGGCTACACCTTC.

This clonotype was counted many times. The chain couples TRBV6-1 to TRBJ2-1, with D uncertain. Germline CDR1 reads MNHNS; CDR2 reads SASEGT. The CDR3 totals 13 residues. The V gene lost 5 bases and the J gene lost 5 bases, with 10 bases spanning the gap. The CDR3 here is CASSRSRDNEQFF. The CDR3 coding sequence is TGTGCCAGCAGTCGAAGTCGGGACAATGAGCAGTTCTTC.

There are many counts of this clonotype. The V and J genes are TRBV7-9 and TRBJ2-5; 8 bases align to TRBD1. This CDR3 spans 18 amino acids. Germline-derived CDR1 and CDR2 are SEHNR and FQNEAQ (reference sequence). Trimming at V came to 6 bases and at J to 3 bases, leaving 18 bases not matched to a gene. The CDR3 reads CASRPPRRQGMREETQYF. CDR3 DNA: TGTGCCAGCAGACCTCCCCGCCGACAGGGGATGAGGGAAGAGACCCAGTACTTC.

This clonotype was recorded many times. CDR3 coding DNA: TGTGCCAGCAGGGGCCTCTCTAGTTCACCCCTCCACTTT. This gives the protein CASRGLSSSPLHF. The chain joins TRBV28 to TRBJ1-6; D remains unclear. This CDR3 spans 13 amino acids. Germline V gene sequence: CDR1 MDHEN, CDR2 SYDVKM. V lost 6 bases to trimming and J lost 9 bases, with 12 bases between them.

Concerning this clonotype: A junction end diverges from the germline sequence, so it may reflect a read error. The chain combines TRBV11-2 with TRBJ2-3; 12 bases fit TRBD2. CDR3 size: 19 residues. The germline V gene encodes CDR1 SGHAT and CDR2 FQNNGV. This CDR3 reads CASNLDALAGGRRTDAQYF. CDR3 in DNA: TGTGCCAGCAACTTAGATGCTCTAGCGGGAGGGCGTAGGACAGATGCGCAGTATTTT.

This clonotype was detected only a few times. The chain combines TRBV28 with TRBJ1-5, with TRBD1 identical over 8 bases. Germline CDR1 reads MDHEN; CDR2 reads SYDVKM. V lost 1 base and J lost 9; bases outside the gene matches: 5. This CDR3 has 14 amino acids. Here the CDR3 DNA reads TGTGCCAGCAGTTTATACGGACAGGGTGGGCCCCAGCATTTT. Protein product: CASSLYGQGGPQHF.

This rearrangement joins TRBV12-5 to TRBJ1-4, with unresolved D. From germline, CDR1 is LGHNT and CDR2 FRNRAP. V was shortened by 3 bases and J by 8 bases, with 19 bases between the two germline ends. The CDR3 sequence is 16 residues long. The DNA of the CDR3 is TGTGCTAGTGGTTTAGCCCTAGGTGGTGGGAAGGAAAAACTGTTTTTT. It translates to CASGLALGGGKEKLFF. The full variable domain, with the rest looked up from reference TRBV12-5 and TRBJ1-4, is DARVTQTPRHKVTEMGQEVTMRCQPILGHNTVFWYRQTMMQGLELLAYFRNRAPLDDSGMPKDRFSAEMPDATLATLKIQPSEPRDSAVYFCASGLALGGGKEKLFFGSGTQLSVL.

This clonotype came up many times. This rearrangement joins TRBV24-1 to TRBJ1-2; possibly TRBD1 for D (5 bases). Per the germline V gene, CDR1 is KGHDR and CDR2 is SFDVKD. The CDR3 extends over 14 amino acids. V was shortened by 7 bases and J by 6 bases, with 17 bases between the two germline ends. The CDR3 DNA is TGTGCCACCAGCCCCTCCGGGGGGGGAAATGGCTACACCTTC. Protein sequence: CATSPSGGGNGYTF.

The J gene is TRBJ1-1, the V gene TRBV7-2, with a tentative D call TRBD1 (5 bases). Germline lookup yields CDR1 SGHTA and CDR2 FQGNSA. The V and J ends lost 5 bases and 4 bases respectively, with 14 bases between them. The CDR3 is made up of 14 amino acids. CDR3 loop: CASSPVLGATEAFF. The CDR3 bases are TGTGCCAGCAGCCCCGTTTTAGGGGCCACTGAAGCTTTCTTT.

This clonotype was detected ten times or more. The V gene is TRBV7-9, the J gene TRBJ2-1; the D gene is possibly TRBD2 (6 bases). The CDR3 runs 12 residues. V lost 7 bases and J 6 bases, leaving 10 bases between the germline ends. From germline, CDR1 is SEHNR and CDR2 FQNEAQ (reference sequence). In DNA, the CDR3 is TGTGCCAGCATGCCGCGGGGCAATGAGCAGTTCTTC. This codes for CASMPRGNEQFF.

This clonotype has only a few counts. The chain has TRBV7-3 and TRBJ2-1; a possible D gene is TRBD1 (6 bases). Trimming removed 5 bases at V and 6 bases at J, with 11 bases between. This CDR3 has 13 amino acids. Germline CDR1 is SGHTA and CDR2 is FQGTGA. The CDR3 loop reads CASSNGGGNEQFF. CDR3 in DNA: TGTGCCAGCAGCAATGGGGGCGGCAATGAGCAGTTCTTC.

This clonotype has more than one count but fewer than ten. The chain uses TRBV3-1 and TRBJ2-2; the D gene is possibly TRBD2 (5 bases). The germline V gene encodes CDR1 LGHDT and CDR2 YNNKEL (reference sequence). Between the trimmed V and J ends, which lost 4 bases and 8 bases, there was a span of 14 bases. The length of the CDR3 is 14 residues. CDR3 DNA: TGTGCCAGCAGCCCCCGCGCTAGCTGGGGGGAGCTGTTTTTT. Translation gives CASSPRASWGELFF.

The rearrangement joins TRBV6-6 to TRBJ1-2; 10 bases map to TRBD1. The ends lost 6 bases at V and 4 bases at J; junction bases unmatched: 8. The CDR3 contains 15 residues. Germline V lookup: CDR1 MNHNY, CDR2 SVGAGI (reference sequence). The CDR3 sequence is CASRPGQGYGYGYTF. The DNA of the CDR3 is TGTGCCAGCAGGCCGGGACAGGGGTACGGCTATGGCTACACCTTC.

This clonotype was recorded at least ten times. This rearrangement joins TRBV12-3 or TRBV12-4 to TRBJ2-7; 9 bases align to TRBD2. The V and J ends lost 7 bases and 0 bases, in that order; junction bases with no gene match: 13. The CDR3 totals 17 residues. In DNA form, the CDR3 reads TGTGCCAGCACTCGTACCCAACTAGCGGGCGCCTCCTACGAGCAGTACTTC. It encodes CASTRTQLAGASYEQYF.